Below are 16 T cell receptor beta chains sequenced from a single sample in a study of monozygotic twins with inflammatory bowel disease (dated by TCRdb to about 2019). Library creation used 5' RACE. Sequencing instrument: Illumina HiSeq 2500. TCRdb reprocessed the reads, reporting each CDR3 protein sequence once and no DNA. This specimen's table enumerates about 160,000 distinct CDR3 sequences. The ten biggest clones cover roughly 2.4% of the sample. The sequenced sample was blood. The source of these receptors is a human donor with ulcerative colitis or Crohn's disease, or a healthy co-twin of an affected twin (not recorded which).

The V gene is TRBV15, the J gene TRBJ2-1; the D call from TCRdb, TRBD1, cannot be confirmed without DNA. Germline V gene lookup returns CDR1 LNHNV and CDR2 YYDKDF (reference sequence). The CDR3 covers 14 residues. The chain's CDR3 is CATNTGAYGQGRFF.

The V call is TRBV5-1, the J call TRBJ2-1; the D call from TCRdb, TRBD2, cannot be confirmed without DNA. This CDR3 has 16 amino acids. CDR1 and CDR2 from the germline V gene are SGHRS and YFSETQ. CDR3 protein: CASTLNWDGRENEQFF.

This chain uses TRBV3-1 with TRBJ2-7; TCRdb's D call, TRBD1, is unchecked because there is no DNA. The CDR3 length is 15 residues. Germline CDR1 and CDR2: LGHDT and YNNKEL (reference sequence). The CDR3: CASSPYPGQNYEQYF.

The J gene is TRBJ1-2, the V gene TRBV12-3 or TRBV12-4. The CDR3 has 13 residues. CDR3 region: CASMGGGNYGYTF.

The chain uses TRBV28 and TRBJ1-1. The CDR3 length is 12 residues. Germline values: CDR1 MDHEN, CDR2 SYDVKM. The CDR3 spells CASSADNTEAFF. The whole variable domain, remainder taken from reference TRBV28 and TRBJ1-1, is DVKVTQSSRYLVKRTGEKVFLECVQDMDHENMFWYRQDPGLGLRLIYFSYDVKMKEKGDIPEGYSVSREKKERFSLILESASTNQTSMYLCASSADNTEAFFGQGTRLTVV.

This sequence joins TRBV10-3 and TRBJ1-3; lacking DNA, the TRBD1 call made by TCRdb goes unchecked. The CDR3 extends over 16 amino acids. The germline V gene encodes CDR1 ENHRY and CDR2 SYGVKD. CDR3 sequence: CAISVNRVLSGNTIYF.

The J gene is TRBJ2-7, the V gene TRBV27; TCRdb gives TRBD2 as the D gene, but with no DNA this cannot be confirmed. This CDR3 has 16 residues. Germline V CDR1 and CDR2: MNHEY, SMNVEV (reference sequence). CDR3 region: CASSLSPGTRKPEQYF.

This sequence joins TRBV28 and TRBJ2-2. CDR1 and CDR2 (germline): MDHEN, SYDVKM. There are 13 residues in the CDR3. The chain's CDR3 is CASSVRGTGELFF.

The chain's CDR3 is CAISEAGLAGVGSYNEQFF. This chain joins TRBV10-3 and TRBJ2-1; TCRdb returns TRBD2, unconfirmable since there is no DNA. The CDR3 contains 19 residues. Germline V gives CDR1 ENHRY, CDR2 SYGVKD.

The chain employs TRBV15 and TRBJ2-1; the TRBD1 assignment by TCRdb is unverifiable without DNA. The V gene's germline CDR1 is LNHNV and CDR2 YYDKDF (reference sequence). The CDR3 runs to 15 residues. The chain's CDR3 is CATSRMGQGNNEQFF.

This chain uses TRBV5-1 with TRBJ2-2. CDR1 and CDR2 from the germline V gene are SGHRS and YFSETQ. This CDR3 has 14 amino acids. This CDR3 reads CASSETWNTGELFF.

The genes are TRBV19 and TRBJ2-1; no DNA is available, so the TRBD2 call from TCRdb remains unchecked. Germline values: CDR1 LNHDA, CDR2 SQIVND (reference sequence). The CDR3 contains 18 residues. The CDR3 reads CASSAGEYGLLRAHEQFF. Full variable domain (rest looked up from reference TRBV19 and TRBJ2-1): DGGITQSPKYLFRKEGQNVTLSCEQNLNHDAMYWYRQDPGQGLRLIYYSQIVNDFQKGDIAEGYSVSREKKESFPLTVTSAQKNPTAFYLCASSAGEYGLLRAHEQFFGPGTRLTVL.

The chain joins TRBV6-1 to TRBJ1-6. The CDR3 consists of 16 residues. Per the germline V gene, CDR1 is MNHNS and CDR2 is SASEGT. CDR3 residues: CASSDPAGGDNSPLHF.

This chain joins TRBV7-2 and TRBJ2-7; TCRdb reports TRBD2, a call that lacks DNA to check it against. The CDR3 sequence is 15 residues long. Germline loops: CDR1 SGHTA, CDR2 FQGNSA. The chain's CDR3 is CASSFQASYSYEQYF.

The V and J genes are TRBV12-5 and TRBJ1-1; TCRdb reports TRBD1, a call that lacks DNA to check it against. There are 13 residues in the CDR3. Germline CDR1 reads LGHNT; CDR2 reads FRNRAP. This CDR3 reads CASGFQGRTEAFF.

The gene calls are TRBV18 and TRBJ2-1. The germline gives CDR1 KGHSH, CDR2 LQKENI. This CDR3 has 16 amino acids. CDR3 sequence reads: CASSPPGGQTNNEQFF.